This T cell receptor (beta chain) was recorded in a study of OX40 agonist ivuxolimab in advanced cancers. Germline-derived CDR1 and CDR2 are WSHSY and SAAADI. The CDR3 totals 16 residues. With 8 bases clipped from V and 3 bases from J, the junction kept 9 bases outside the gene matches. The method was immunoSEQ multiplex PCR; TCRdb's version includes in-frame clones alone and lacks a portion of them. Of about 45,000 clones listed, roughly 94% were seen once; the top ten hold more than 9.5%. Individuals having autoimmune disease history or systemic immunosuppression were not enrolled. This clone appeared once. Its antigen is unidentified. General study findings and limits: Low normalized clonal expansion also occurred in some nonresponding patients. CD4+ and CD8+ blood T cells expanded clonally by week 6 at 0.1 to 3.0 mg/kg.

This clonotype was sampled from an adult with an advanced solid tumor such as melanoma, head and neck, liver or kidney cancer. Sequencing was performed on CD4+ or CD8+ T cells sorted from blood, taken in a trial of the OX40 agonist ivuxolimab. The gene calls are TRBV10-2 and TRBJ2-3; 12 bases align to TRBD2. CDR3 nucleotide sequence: TGCGCCAGCGTCACGGGACTAGCGGGTGCGACAGATACGCAGTATTTT. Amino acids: CASVTGLAGATDTQYF.